This is a list of T cell receptor beta chains from one sample in a study of beta chain features in type 1 diabetes. The repertoire was sequenced with immunoSEQ multiplex PCR; TCRdb's copy has only in-frame clones and lacks some. Altogether a few hundred thousand clones are present, roughly 9.6% being singletons, with the ten largest covering around 0.015%. What was sequenced was naive CD4+ T cells from blood. These receptors were obtained from a woman in her twenties or thirties in good health. Each CDR3 is given with its conserved first and last residue. The order of the fields is D gene, clone size, V gene, J gene, CDR3 DNA, CDR3 protein. The D gene is left open where the match is weak. Size is stated for part of the rows, as once, few or many counts, or as a class when the clone is expanded.

TRBD1,NA,TRBV13,TRBJ2-1,TGTGCCAGCAGCTTGGGACAGGGTCTGCGCAATGAGCAGTTCTTC,CASSLGQGLRNEQFF
TRBD1,few,TRBV2,TRBJ1-2,TGTGCCAGCACCTTTACAGGGGAATCATATGGCTACACCTTC,CASTFTGESYGYTF
NA,few,TRBV18,TRBJ2-7,TGTGCCAGCTCCCCGAACCCCGGTTACCTCGAGCAGTACTTC,CASSPNPGYLEQYF
TRBD1,few,TRBV30,TRBJ1-2,TGTGCCTGGACTGCTACAGGGGTTAGGAATGGCTACACCTTC,CAWTATGVRNGYTF
TRBD2,NA,TRBV10-3,TRBJ2-7,TGTGCCATCAGTGAGTCGAGTACTAGCGGGACCTACGAGCAGTACTTC,CAISESSTSGTYEQYF
TRBD1,NA,TRBV15,TRBJ2-5,TGTGCCACCAGCGGAAGACAGGGCATGGGAGAGACCCAGTACTTC,CATSGRQGMGETQYF
TRBD2,NA,TRBV29-1,TRBJ2-1,TGCAGCGTTGAAGAGGGCAGCGGGAGAAATGAGCAGTTCTTC,CSVEEGSGRNEQFF
TRBD1,few,TRBV6-5,TRBJ1-1,TGTGCCAGCAGTTACTGGGGACAGGGGACCACTGAAGCTTTCTTT,CASSYWGQGTTEAFF
NA,NA,TRBV7-2,TRBJ2-3,TGTGCCAGCAGCTACGGTAGCACAGATACGCAGTATTTT,CASSYGSTDTQYF
TRBD2,NA,TRBV13,TRBJ2-3,TGTGCCAGCAGCTCCCTCCAGCGGGAGCGGGCAGATACGCAGTATTTT,CASSSLQRERADTQYF
NA,NA,TRBV15,TRBJ2-7,TGTGCCACCAGCAGAGATGGGCTCTACGAGCAGTACTTC,CATSRDGLYEQYF
TRBD1,NA,TRBV5-4,TRBJ1-3,TGTGCCAGCAGCTTTCGTGGGACAGGGTATTTATCTGGAAACACCATATATTTT,CASSFRGTGYLSGNTIYF
NA,NA,TRBV7-8,TRBJ1-5,TGTGCCAGCAGCCACCGCGAAAACCTTAGCAATCAGCCCCAGCATTTT,CASSHRENLSNQPQHF
TRBD1,NA,TRBV7-8,TRBJ2-7,TGTGCCAGCAGCTTAGAAAGTTTAGGGCAGGGGGTCTACGAGCAGTACTTC,CASSLESLGQGVYEQYF
NA,NA,TRBV5-1,TRBJ1-4,TGCGCCAGCAGCACCAACAGAGGGTCTAATGAAAAACTGTTTTTT,CASSTNRGSNEKLFF
NA,NA,TRBV30,TRBJ2-5,TGTGCCTGGGGCGGCATCCAAGAGACCCAGTACTTC,CAWGGIQETQYF
NA,NA,TRBV5-1,TRBJ2-7,TGCGCCAGCAGCTTGGGTGGGAGGTCCTACGAGCAGTACTTC,CASSLGGRSYEQYF
TRBD1,few,TRBV7-2,TRBJ1-2,TGTGCCAGCAGCCTAAGGGACAGGCGGAGCCATGGCTACACCTTC,CASSLRDRRSHGYTF
TRBD2,few,TRBV4-3,TRBJ2-5,TGCGCCAGCAGTTATGGGACTAGCGGGCTCGGGGGGGAGACCCAGTACTTC,CASSYGTSGLGGETQYF
NA,few,TRBV18,TRBJ1-1,TGTGCCAGCTCACCAGCTGGGAGAACTGAAGCTTTCTTT,CASSPAGRTEAFF
TRBD2,few,TRBV11-2,TRBJ2-1,TGTGCCAGCAGCGCTGGACTAGCGCCCAATGAGCAGTTCTTC,CASSAGLAPNEQFF
NA,few,TRBV5-1,TRBJ2-3,TGCGCCAGCAGGACGCAGGGGACGGGCACAGATACGCAGTATTTT,CASRTQGTGTDTQYF
NA,few,TRBV4-3,TRBJ2-5,TGCGCCAGCAGCCAAGACCCAGGGGCTAGAGAGACCCAGTACTTC,CASSQDPGARETQYF
TRBD2,NA,TRBV4-2,TRBJ2-7,TGTGCCAGCAGCTCGAGCGGGAGCAACGAGCAGTACTTC,CASSSSGSNEQYF
TRBD2,NA,TRBV29-1,TRBJ2-1,TGCAGGGAGACTAGCGGGAGGCAACAATGCAATGAGCAGTTCTTC,CRETSGRQQCNEQFF
NA,few,TRBV5-1,TRBJ2-4,TGCGCCAGCAGCTTGCTTGCAGGAGGAGAGAACATTCAGTACTTC,CASSLLAGGENIQYF
TRBD2,NA,TRBV7-2,TRBJ2-3,TGTGCCAGCAGCTTTTGGGGGGGAACCGCAGATACGCAGTATTTT,CASSFWGGTADTQYF
NA,NA,TRBV30,TRBJ2-7,TGTGCCTGGAGCCGAGACAGGAAAGACCCCTGCTACTTC,CAWSRDRKDPCYF
NA,few,TRBV28,TRBJ2-3,TGTGCCAGCAGTCGCCTCGGGTTGGGAGAGGGAGATACGCAGTATTTT,CASSRLGLGEGDTQYF
NA,few,TRBV5-4,TRBJ2-3,TGTGCCAGCAGCCTGGACCGGAGTTTAGTTTCAGATACGCAGTATTTT,CASSLDRSLVSDTQYF
NA,NA,TRBV27,TRBJ2-3,TGTGCCAGCAGTTCATCAGGGACTAGCACAGATACGCAGTATTTT,CASSSSGTSTDTQYF
NA,NA,TRBV4-3,TRBJ2-7,TGCGCCAGCAGCCAAGATCGGAGGCAGCCCTACGAGCAGTACTTC,CASSQDRRQPYEQYF
TRBD1,NA,TRBV28,TRBJ1-2,TGTGCCAGCAGTTTAGGGGGACAGGGTTCTGGCTACACCTTC,CASSLGGQGSGYTF
NA,few,TRBV28,TRBJ2-5,TGTGCCAGCAGTTTTTTCACTAGTTTCGAGACCCAGTACTTC,CASSFFTSFETQYF
NA,NA,TRBV2,TRBJ1-5,TGTGCCAGCAGGGCCGGGACAACGCGACAGCCCCAGCATTTT,CASRAGTTRQPQHF
TRBD1,NA,TRBV27,TRBJ1-1,TGTGCCAGCAGTACGGACAGGGGGACTGAAGCTTTCTTT,CASSTDRGTEAFF
NA,NA,TRBV20-1,TRBJ2-5,TGCAGTGCTGACAGGCAAGAGACCCAGTACTTC,CSADRQETQYF
TRBD2,NA,TRBV19,TRBJ2-7,TGTGCCAGTAGTGAGCTAGCGGCTTCCTACGAGCAGTACTTC,CASSELAASYEQYF
NA,few,TRBV9,TRBJ1-2,TGTGCCAGCAGCGTAGACATTAACTATGGCTACACCTTC,CASSVDINYGYTF
NA,few,TRBV5-1,TRBJ2-3,TGCGCCAGCAGCCCCTCGATACGGAGCCCGAGCACAGATACGCAGTATTTT,CASSPSIRSPSTDTQYF
NA,few,TRBV7-2,TRBJ2-7,TGTGCCAGCAGCTTAGTGAAACTCTACGAGCAGTACTTC,CASSLVKLYEQYF
NA,few,TRBV13,TRBJ1-3,TGTGCCAGCAGCTCGGGGAGGGGCTCTGGAAACACCATATATTTT,CASSSGRGSGNTIYF
NA,few,TRBV27,TRBJ1-1,TGTGCCAGCCTTCCCCCTTACACTGAAGCTTTCTTT,CASLPPYTEAFF
NA,NA,TRBV7-2,TRBJ2-1,TGTGCCAGCAGCCTCGAGACAGGTCACTACAATGAGCAGTTCTTC,CASSLETGHYNEQFF
TRBD2,NA,TRBV27,TRBJ2-5,TGTGCCAGCAGTCCAACGGGAGGGCCGGTGGAGACCCAGTACTTC,CASSPTGGPVETQYF
TRBD1,NA,TRBV28,TRBJ2-7,TGTGCCAGCTGGGACAGATCCTACGAGCAGTACTTC,CASWDRSYEQYF
TRBD1,few,TRBV28,TRBJ2-7,TGTGCCAGCAGGGTGGGACAGGCCTACGAGCAGTACTTC,CASRVGQAYEQYF
TRBD2,NA,TRBV18,TRBJ2-1,TGTGCCAGCTCGCTAACCGGGACAGGACGACTAGCGGGAGGGAATGAGCAGTTCTTC,CASSLTGTGRLAGGNEQFF